This TCR beta chain emerged from a study of technical replicates of blood from a few donors. This table comes from immunoSEQ multiplex PCR, and its TCRdb copy is limited to in-frame clones, with some not included. The data show about 16,000 clones, roughly nine tenths seen once. The sample taken for sequencing was PBMCs. This TCR derives from a human donor in good health.

In DNA, the CDR3 is TGTGCCAGCAGTTCCCTTGGGACAGGGGGTAACATTCAGTACTTC. It is translated as CASSSLGTGGNIQYF. This sequence joins TRBV28 and TRBJ2-4, with 11 bases identical to TRBD1. The germline V gene encodes CDR1 MDHEN and CDR2 SYDVKM. This CDR3 is 15 amino acids long. With 4 bases clipped from V and 7 bases from J, the junction kept 6 bases outside the gene matches.